These 12 T cell receptor beta chains share one sample of origin, sequenced in a study of blood T cell repertoires in COVID-19. Using immunoSEQ multiplex PCR, the repertoire was profiled, and TCRdb retains in-frame clones only, with some absent. The data show approximately 69,000 clones, with 81% seen just once and around 20% held by the top ten. Sequenced material: peripheral blood. Receptors originate from a woman in her 70s with acute or convalescent COVID-19.

The chain links TRBV3-1 (or the pseudogene TRBV3-2) to TRBJ1-2; weak D call: TRBD1 (6 bases). In germline, CDR1 is LGHDT, CDR2 YNNKEL (reference sequence). Trimming took off 4 bases at V and 4 bases at J, with 13 bases between the two ends. This CDR3 has 14 amino acids. The CDR3: CASSPYRVGYGYTF. The CDR3 DNA reads as TGTGCCAGCAGCCCATACAGGGTCGGCTATGGCTACACCTTC.

The rearrangement joins TRBV14 to TRBJ2-1, with TRBD2 identical over 9 bases. J lost 10 bases, V lost 4 bases, and 17 bases had no gene match. This CDR3 contains 17 residues. The germline gives CDR1 SGHDN, CDR2 FVKESK. CDR3 DNA: TGTGCCAGCAGCCCATCGGGCGGGAGGGCCATGTTTCGGGAGCAGTTCTTC. Translating gives CASSPSGGRAMFREQFF.

This chain links TRBV5-1 with TRBJ1-2; no definite D call. This CDR3 is built from 14 residues. Trimming took off 3 bases at V and 7 bases at J, with 16 bases between the two ends. Germline CDR1 reads SGHRS; CDR2 reads YFSETQ. DNA of the CDR3: TGCGCCAGCAGCTATGGACGGTGGGGAGCTGGCTACACCTTC. It translates to CASSYGRWGAGYTF.

V and J are TRBV10-3 and TRBJ1-5, with D possibly being TRBD1 (5 bases). This CDR3 spans 12 amino acids. CDR1 ENHRY and CDR2 SYGVKD come from the germline V gene. Trimming left V 8 bases short and J 7 bases short, with 12 bases between. CDR3 DNA sequence: TGTGCCATCGGCCAGGGAGGGCAGCCCCAGCATTTT. Translation: CAIGQGGQPQHF.

This chain joins TRBV28 and TRBJ2-1; possible D gene TRBD2, 5 bases. Trimming took 5 bases from V and 8 from J, leaving 19 bases between them. Looked up from germline, CDR1 is MDHEN and CDR2 is SYDVKM. The CDR3 sequence is 15 residues long. The CDR3 spells CASSPTYFSGDEQFF. DNA for the CDR3: TGTGCCAGCAGTCCGACTTACTTCTCCGGGGATGAGCAGTTCTTC. The full variable domain, in which reference TRBV28 and TRBJ2-1 provide the parts outside the CDR3, is DVKVTQSSRYLVKRTGEKVFLECVQDMDHENMFWYRQDPGLGLRLIYFSYDVKMKEKGDIPEGYSVSREKKERFSLILESASTNQTSMYLCASSPTYFSGDEQFFGPGTRLTVL.

The gene calls are TRBV11-3 and TRBJ2-7; the match to TRBD2 covers 12 bases. CDR1 is SGHNT, CDR2 YENEEA, per germline. This CDR3 is built from 15 residues. J gave up 3 bases and V 1 base, and 1 base lay outside the gene matches. For the CDR3, the DNA is TGTGCCAGCAGCTTAGCTAGCGGGAGGGTCTACGAGCAGTACTTC. It yields the protein CASSLASGRVYEQYF.

The gene calls are TRBV28 and TRBJ1-1; D possibly corresponds to TRBD1 (6 bases). The CDR3 extends over 14 amino acids. Trimming left V 1 base short and J 4 bases short, with 10 bases between. Germline V CDR1 and CDR2: MDHEN, SYDVKM. The CDR3 sequence: CASSLSGVSTEAFF. The CDR3 DNA is TGTGCCAGCAGTTTATCAGGGGTCAGCACTGAAGCTTTCTTT.

V gene TRBV5-1 combines with J gene TRBJ1-2; D is unclear. The germline V gene encodes CDR1 SGHRS and CDR2 YFSETQ. Trimming removed 0 bases from V and 0 bases from J, with 6 bases in between. The CDR3 contains 14 residues. This CDR3 is CASSLDGANYGYTF. For the CDR3, the DNA is TGCGCCAGCAGCTTGGACGGGGCTAACTATGGCTACACCTTC.

The chain is built from TRBV7-9 and TRBJ1-5; weak D call: TRBD1 (5 bases). CDR1 and CDR2 from the germline V gene are SEHNR and FQNEAQ (reference sequence). Trimming pared 7 bases from V and 0 bases from J, leaving 16 bases between. The CDR3 contains 16 residues. This CDR3 is CASTPTVGYSNQPQHF. DNA for the CDR3: TGTGCCAGCACCCCGACAGTGGGATATAGCAATCAGCCCCAGCATTTT.

This chain uses TRBV7-8 with TRBJ1-2; 9 bases are shared with TRBD1. Trimming took 1 base from V and 1 from J; bases not matched to a gene: 1. The CDR3 consists of 15 residues. Germline CDR1 reads SGHVS; CDR2 reads FQNEAQ. CDR3 DNA: TGTGCCAGCAGCTTAGGACAGGGGGTTAACTATGGCTACACCTTC. Amino acids: CASSLGQGVNYGYTF.

The chain joins TRBV11-3 to TRBJ2-3, with TRBD2 as a possible D gene (7 bases). Between the trimmed V and J ends, which lost 0 bases and 7 bases, there was a span of 11 bases. Per the germline V gene, CDR1 is SGHNT and CDR2 is YENEEA. The CDR3 extends over 14 amino acids. The CDR3 here is CASSLERGQNTQYF. In DNA, the CDR3 is TGTGCCAGCAGCTTAGAGCGGGGGCAGAATACGCAGTATTTT.

The chain couples TRBV27 to TRBJ1-2; the D gene is possibly TRBD1 (6 bases). CDR3 length: 15 residues. Per the germline V gene, CDR1 is MNHEY and CDR2 is SMNVEV (reference sequence). Deletions cut 4 bases from V and 5 bases from J, with 17 bases between. For the CDR3, the DNA is TGTGCCAGCAGTTCAGACAGGCCAGACCGGTATGGCTACACCTTC. It codes for CASSSDRPDRYGYTF.